The clone carrying this T cell receptor (beta chain) was detected once. Its antigen is not known. Treatment here: some 20 received Ad26.COV2.S at low or high dose, single or two shots; roughly five received placebo; per-sample allocation not given. Repertoires come from day 63 after the first vaccine or placebo injection. Aged 18-55 years, donor was enrolled in Boston around 2020. Its platform was an Ad26 vector, and its expressed antigen was Wuhan-strain SARS-CoV-2 spike. Using immunoSEQ multiplex PCR, the repertoire was profiled, and TCRdb retains in-frame clones only, with some absent. The table records about 390,000 clones, about 88% of them present only once. This sample is drawn from a study of Ad26.COV2.S vaccination and SARS-CoV-2 variants. At the level of the study: Intramuscular Ad26.COV2.S doses were given once or twice, 56 days apart. Findings and limits, study-wide: Vaccinees reportedly had broad spike-specific CD8+ and CD4+ T cell responses.

From germline, CDR1 is LNHDA and CDR2 SQIVND (reference sequence). V was pared by 7 bases and J by 4 bases, with 15 bases between. This CDR3 comprises 14 residues. The receptor was isolated from a person between 18 and 65 years old who received the Ad26.COV2.S COVID-19 vaccine or a placebo. This rearrangement joins TRBV19 to TRBJ2-3; D call uncertain. This sample comprised peripheral blood, obtained in a trial of Ad26.COV2.S vaccine versus placebo. Here the CDR3 reads CASKSVGLADTQYF. The CDR3 DNA follows: TGTGCCAGTAAGTCAGTGGGTCTTGCAGATACGCAGTATTTT.